Presented here are 20 T cell receptor beta chains from one specimen sequenced in a study of PD-L1 blockade in urothelial cancer. Sequenced by immunoSEQ multiplex PCR; TCRdb stores in-frame clones only, minus some. In the table there are over 35,000 clones, more than 85% of which are singletons. Specified time point: pretreatment peripheral blood. Material: PBMCs, obtained around atezolizumab (anti-PD-L1) treatment. These receptors were obtained from a woman aged 60-75 years with urothelial cancer.

V gene TRBV27 combines with J gene TRBJ2-3, with TRBD2 matching over 8 bases. Per germline, CDR1 MNHEY and CDR2 SMNVEV (reference sequence). Trimming removed 7 bases from V and 8 bases from J; junction bases left unmatched: 11. The CDR3 is 14 residues long. Here the CDR3 reads CASTGGGPVGTQYF. The CDR3 nucleotides read TGTGCCAGCACCGGGGGGGGGCCGGTGGGTACGCAGTATTTT.

This clone was observed once. The chain has TRBV7-3 and TRBJ2-1; 12 bases are a match to TRBD2. The germline CDR1 and CDR2 sequences are SGHTA and FQGTGA. The V and J ends lost 3 bases and 4 bases, in that order; junction bases with no gene match: 1. The CDR3 runs 15 residues. CDR3 protein: CASSFGLAGYNEQFF. The CDR3 coding sequence is TGTGCCAGCAGCTTTGGACTAGCGGGATACAATGAGCAGTTCTTC.

The V gene is TRBV6-5, the J gene TRBJ1-2; 9 bases fit TRBD1. Germline V CDR1 and CDR2: MNHEY, SVGAGI. The CDR3 contains 14 residues. The V and J ends lost 0 bases and 7 bases, in that order; junction bases with no gene match: 3. In nucleotides, the CDR3 is TGTGCCAGCAGTTACTCAGGGACAGGGAGTGGCTACACCTTC. Translating it yields CASSYSGTGSGYTF.

The chain joins TRBV11-2 to TRBJ2-1, with 16 bases matching TRBD2. The length of the CDR3 is 19 residues. The V gene end was trimmed by 1 base and the J gene end by 8 bases; junction bases not matched to a gene: 11. Germline CDR1 SGHAT, CDR2 FQNNGV. CDR3 sequence (DNA): TGTGCCAGCAGCTTAGCTCCGGGACTAGCGGGAGGGCCTCTGGATGAGCAGTTCTTC. This sequence encodes CASSLAPGLAGGPLDEQFF.

The chain carries TRBV5-1 and TRBJ2-5; 7 nucleotides line up with TRBD1. The ends lost 2 bases at V and 5 bases at J; junction bases unmatched: 12. There are 16 residues in the CDR3. CDR1 and CDR2 (germline): SGHRS, YFSETQ. This CDR3 is CASSFTTGQFRETQYF. The CDR3 DNA sequence: TGCGCCAGCAGCTTTACGACAGGGCAATTTCGGGAGACCCAGTACTTC.

The chain carries TRBV19 and TRBJ2-1, with TRBD2 matching 7 bases. The germline gives CDR1 LNHDA, CDR2 SQIVND (reference sequence). The ends lost 0 bases at V and 3 bases at J; junction bases unmatched: 2. This CDR3 comprises 15 residues. The CDR3 sequence: CASSIERGYYNEQFF. The DNA for the CDR3 is TGTGCCAGTAGTATAGAGCGGGGGTACTACAATGAGCAGTTCTTC.

V usage is TRBV4-2 and J usage is TRBJ2-6; D is possibly TRBD2 (5 bases). This CDR3 is 18 amino acids long. Trimming cost V 0 bases and J 0 bases, with 12 bases left between them. From germline, CDR1 is LGHNA and CDR2 YNFKEQ. CDR3 bases: TGTGCCAGCAGCCAAGATCGTTTGGCGGGCTCTGGGGCCAACGTCCTGACTTTC. Translated, it gives CASSQDRLAGSGANVLTF.

The chain combines TRBV5-4 with TRBJ1-3, with no clear D. The CDR3 loop spans 13 amino acids. Germline values: CDR1 SGHNT, CDR2 YYREEE (reference sequence). V shed 5 bases and J shed 6 bases, with 12 bases lying between them. The chain's CDR3 is CASRPDTSNTIYF. The DNA for the CDR3 is TGTGCCAGCAGACCCGACACATCAAACACCATATATTTT.

The rearrangement links TRBV9 to TRBJ2-3, with D uncertain. The CDR3 runs to 14 residues. Germline V lookup: CDR1 SGDLS, CDR2 YYNGEE. Between the trimmed V and J ends, which lost 2 bases and 0 bases, there was a span of 7 bases. CDR3 coding DNA: TGTGCCAGCAGCGTTGGCAGGAGCACAGATACGCAGTATTTT. Residues: CASSVGRSTDTQYF.

The V and J genes are TRBV5-6 and TRBJ1-2; D remains unclear. The V end was cut by 0 bases, the J end by 4 bases, with 7 bases between. The germline V gene encodes CDR1 SGHDT and CDR2 YYEEEE. The CDR3 has 13 residues. This chain's CDR3 is CASSLGAFYGYTF. The CDR3 coding sequence is TGTGCCAGCAGCTTGGGAGCGTTCTATGGCTACACCTTC. Drawing the rest from reference TRBV5-6 and TRBJ1-2, the complete variable domain is DAGVTQSPTHLIKTRGQQVTLRCSPKSGHDTVSWYQQALGQGPQFIFQYYEEEERQRGNFPDRFSGHQFPNYSSELNVNALLLGDSALYLCASSLGAFYGYTFGSGTRLTVV.

V gene TRBV2 combines with J gene TRBJ2-5; D ambiguous. The germline gives CDR1 SNHLY, CDR2 FYNNEI. V was trimmed by 4 bases and J by 1 base, leaving 7 bases between them. The CDR3 totals 13 residues. The CDR3 loop reads CASSGNSQETQYF. DNA for the CDR3: TGTGCCAGCAGTGGAAACAGCCAAGAGACCCAGTACTTC. Using reference TRBV2 and TRBJ2-5 for the parts outside the CDR3, the full variable domain is EPEVTQTPSHQVTQMGQEVILRCVPISNHLYFYWYRQILGQKVEFLVSFYNNEISEKSEIFDDQFSVERPDGSNFTLKIRSTKLEDSAMYFCASSGNSQETQYFGPGTRLLVL.

This chain joins TRBV27 and TRBJ2-7; TRBD1 matches 11 bases. Looked up from germline, CDR1 is MNHEY and CDR2 is SMNVEV (reference sequence). The ends lost 7 bases at V and 3 bases at J; junction bases unmatched: 8. The CDR3 contains 15 residues. CDR3: CASNGWGQGDYEQYF. As DNA, the CDR3 is TGTGCCAGCAACGGGTGGGGACAGGGGGACTACGAGCAGTACTTC.

The chain combines TRBV6-5 with TRBJ1-6; D gene ambiguous. This CDR3 has 13 residues. CDR1 and CDR2 from the germline V gene are MNHEY and SVGAGI. Trimming cost V 5 bases and J 8 bases, with 10 bases left between them. CDR3 nucleotides: TGTGCCAGCAGTAGAGCACGGGATTCACCCCTCCACTTT. Protein sequence: CASSRARDSPLHF.

This chain connects TRBV10-3 to TRBJ2-7; 10 positions agree with TRBD2. Germline CDR1 reads ENHRY; CDR2 reads SYGVKD. The CDR3 sequence is 15 residues long. With 5 bases clipped from V and 3 bases from J, the junction kept 7 bases outside the gene matches. The CDR3 region has the DNA TGTGCCATCAGTCCCGGGGTAGCGGGAGGCTACGAGCAGTACTTC. Encoded protein: CAISPGVAGGYEQYF.

The rearrangement joins TRBV5-1 to TRBJ2-7; the match to TRBD2 covers 7 bases. Per the germline V gene, CDR1 is SGHRS and CDR2 is YFSETQ. The J segment lost 7 bases and the V segment lost 4 bases, leaving 5 bases of the junction unmatched. This CDR3 spans 12 amino acids. CDR3 nucleotides: TGCGCCAGCAGCCCCCGGGGGGATGAGCAGTACTTC. Translating gives CASSPRGDEQYF.

The chain carries TRBV5-1 and TRBJ2-7, with 12 bases fitting TRBD2. J was trimmed by 3 bases and V by 3 bases; bases with no gene match: 4. The CDR3 runs 15 residues. Germline CDR1 is SGHRS and CDR2 is YFSETQ. CDR3 amino acids: CASSSWTSGNYEQYF. The CDR3 DNA sequence: TGCGCCAGCAGCTCCTGGACTAGCGGGAACTACGAGCAGTACTTC.

V gene TRBV29-1 combines with J gene TRBJ1-2, with 7 bases lining up with TRBD1. The CDR3 has 12 residues. Unmatched junction bases numbered 5, after V lost 7 bases and J lost 3 bases. Germline V gene sequence: CDR1 SQVTM, CDR2 ANQGSEA. The CDR3 region is CSGGDSHYGYTF. DNA of the CDR3: TGCAGCGGTGGGGACAGTCACTATGGCTACACCTTC. The entire variable domain, with the rest obtained from reference TRBV29-1 and TRBJ1-2, is as follows: SAVISQKPSRDICQRGTSLTIQCQVDSQVTMMFWYRQQPGQSLTLIATANQGSEATYESGFVIDKFPISRPNLTFSTLTVSNMSPEDSSIYLCSGGDSHYGYTFGSGTRLTVV.

This chain links TRBV7-6 with TRBJ1-2; TRBD1 matches at 8 bases. This CDR3 has 15 residues. V lost 5 bases to trimming and J lost 7 bases; unmatched junction nucleotides: 12. Germline V gives CDR1 SGHVS, CDR2 FNYEAQ. The CDR3 loop is CASSPLGQGARGYTF. CDR3 bases: TGTGCCAGCAGCCCCCTCGGGCAGGGGGCGCGTGGCTACACCTTC.

The chain recombines TRBV28 with TRBJ1-1; the D is unclear. The CDR3 spans 14 residues. Germline V gene sequence: CDR1 MDHEN, CDR2 SYDVKM. Trimming left V 7 bases short and J 6 bases short, with 18 bases between. The CDR3 nucleotides read TGTGCCAGCATCCTGAAACAACCGGGTTCTGAAGCTTTCTTT. The encoded protein is CASILKQPGSEAFF.

This chain connects TRBV10-3 to TRBJ1-1; no definite D call. CDR1 and CDR2 from the germline V gene are ENHRY and SYGVKD. V was cut by 3 bases and J by 2 bases, with 7 bases left in between. CDR3 length: 13 residues. The CDR3, as DNA: TGTGCCATCAGTGAACAGATTAACACTGAAGCTTTCTTT. Residues: CAISEQINTEAFF.